Here is one T cell receptor beta chain with its context. Data came from immunoSEQ multiplex PCR; TCRdb stores just in-frame clones and leaves some out. The sample includes fewer than 25,000 clones, over 85% of them seen just once. These data belong to a study of preoperative IRX-2 immunotherapy in early breast cancer. Treatment reported: preoperative locoregional IRX-2 cytokine immunotherapy. This phase Ib study tested locoregional IRX-2 cytokine immunotherapy given before surgery. The germline CDR1 and CDR2 sequences are SGHVS and FQNEAQ. This CDR3 comprises 13 residues. Deletions cut 5 bases from V and 3 bases from J, with 11 bases between.

The sample in question was tumor tissue, obtained after IRX-2 immunotherapy. The clonotype comes from a human donor with breast cancer. The gene calls are TRBV7-8 and TRBJ2-7, with D uncertain. This CDR3 is CASSPSVVYEQYV. CDR3 in DNA: TGTGCCAGCAGCCCCTCAGTAGTCTACGAGCAGTACGTC.